This T cell receptor (beta chain) comes out of a study of cytomegalovirus exposure and HLA in healthy donors. Study results and limitations: Researchers catalogued 164 TCR beta chains as cytomegalovirus-associated. Later analysis found that TCR beta chains associated with HLA were more clonally expanded than other, equally common chains. By a later analysis, the bulk of CMV-associated TCR beta chains appeared HLA-restricted.

PCR was performed using 60 Vbeta and 13 Jbeta primers. Only in-frame clones appear in the TCRdb table, and some are missing; sequencing was by immunoSEQ multiplex PCR. The sample comprises about 130,000 clones, 80% of which are singletons, and 8.9% rests with the top ten. In regard to this clone: Antigen unknown.

CDR1 is SGDLS and CDR2 is YYNGEE in the germline V gene. V was shortened by 0 bases and J by 4 bases, with 17 bases between the two germline ends. This CDR3 region has 16 residues. The V gene is TRBV9, the J gene TRBJ2-7, with D perhaps matching TRBD1 (7 bases). Input material: PBMCs. The clonotype was recovered from a young man in good health and CMV-seropositive. The CDR3 reads CASSVASEGAPYEQYF. DNA for the CDR3: TGTGCCAGCAGCGTAGCTTCGGAGGGGGCCCCTTACGAGCAGTACTTC.